A single sample is the source of the 32 T cell receptor beta chains below, sequenced in a study of T cells in localized non-small cell lung cancer. TCRdb keeps only in-frame clones here, not all; method: immunoSEQ multiplex PCR. Of roughly 36,000 clones listed, roughly three quarters are singletons. Sequenced material: PBMCs, taken before any cancer treatment. All receptors derive from a woman between 35 and 70 years old with stage II squamous cell lung carcinoma.

The chain employs TRBV28 and TRBJ1-3, with D unresolved. V lost 5 bases and J lost 0, with 23 bases in between. Germline values: CDR1 MDHEN, CDR2 SYDVKM. This CDR3 spans 19 amino acids. The CDR3 here is CASSDLLLWIDNSGNTIYF. The DNA of the CDR3 is TGTGCCAGCAGTGACCTCCTCCTTTGGATCGACAACTCTGGAAACACCATATATTTT.

The rearrangement uses TRBV7-2 and TRBJ2-5, with D perhaps matching TRBD1 or TRBD2 (6 bases each). Between the trimmed V and J ends, which lost 6 bases and 2 bases, there was a span of 10 bases. The CDR3 consists of 13 residues. The V gene's germline CDR1 is SGHTA and CDR2 FQGNSA. CDR3 region: CASSTGAQETQYF. The CDR3 bases are TGTGCCAGCAGTACGGGGGCGCAAGAGACCCAGTACTTC.

The genes are TRBV6-4 and TRBJ2-1; D might be TRBD1 (6 bases). Trimming took off 0 bases at V and 9 bases at J, with 15 bases between the two ends. Germline assignment: CDR1 MRHNA and CDR2 SNTAGT. This CDR3 region has 15 residues. The CDR3 DNA follows: TGTGCCAGCAGTGACTCCGGACTGGGGGCGGGTGAGCAGTTCTTC. Translating it yields CASSDSGLGAGEQFF.

This clone was detected only a few times. This chain joins TRBV7-6 and TRBJ1-1; D remains ambiguous. Germline V gene data show CDR1 as SGHVS and CDR2 as FNYEAQ. Trimming removed 6 bases from V and 1 base from J, with 12 bases in between. This CDR3 is 14 amino acids long. The CDR3 loop is CASRVSDGNTEAFF. The CDR3 DNA reads TGTGCCAGCAGGGTCTCCGACGGGAACACTGAAGCTTTCTTT.

The rearrangement uses TRBV9 and TRBJ2-1; D not resolved. Looked up from germline, CDR1 is SGDLS and CDR2 is YYNGEE. Deletions cut 0 bases from V and 5 bases from J, with 9 bases between. The CDR3 has 14 residues. The CDR3 here is CASSVAVRNNEQFF. CDR3 in DNA: TGTGCCAGCAGCGTAGCAGTGCGGAACAATGAGCAGTTCTTC.

The chain joins TRBV13 to TRBJ1-4; D remains unclear. Trimming pared 3 bases from V and 4 bases from J, leaving 9 bases between. Germline values: CDR1 PRHDT, CDR2 FYEKMQ (reference sequence). CDR3 length: 14 residues. CDR3 bases: TGTGCCAGCAGCTTCGGACGGGGTAATGAAAAACTGTTTTTT. Its protein product is CASSFGRGNEKLFF.

This chain joins TRBV5-1 and TRBJ2-3; a possible D gene is TRBD1 (6 bases). This CDR3 comprises 16 residues. In germline, CDR1 is SGHRS, CDR2 YFSETQ. The V gene lost 4 bases and the J gene lost 5 bases, with 20 bases spanning the gap. The CDR3 bases are TGCGCCAGCAGCCCCCTGCCTGCAGGGGCCGGAGATACGCAGTATTTT. This encodes CASSPLPAGAGDTQYF. The whole variable domain, filled in from reference TRBV5-1 and TRBJ2-3, reads KAGVTQTPRYLIKTRGQQVTLSCSPISGHRSVSWYQQTPGQGLQFLFEYFSETQRNKGNFPGRFSGRQFSNSRSEMNVSTLELGDSALYLCASSPLPAGAGDTQYFGPGTRLTVL.

This clone was seen only a few times. The chain employs TRBV7-9 and TRBJ2-7; D is tentatively TRBD1 or TRBD2 (5 bases each). Germline CDR1 and CDR2: SEHNR and FQNEAQ (reference sequence). Trimming took 5 bases from V and 0 from J, leaving 14 bases between them. The CDR3 is made up of 15 amino acids. The CDR3 loop reads CASSPPAGTSYEQYF. DNA of the CDR3: TGTGCCAGCAGCCCCCCGGCAGGGACCTCCTACGAGCAGTACTTC.

V usage is TRBV18 and J usage is TRBJ1-6; D remains unclear. In germline, CDR1 is KGHSH, CDR2 LQKENI. The germline V and J ends were trimmed by 5 bases and 5 bases, with 10 bases remaining between them. The CDR3 is made up of 14 amino acids. CDR3 DNA: TGTGCCAGCTCATTTAATCTGAATAATTCACCCCTCCACTTT. Amino acid sequence: CASSFNLNNSPLHF. The full variable domain, rest sourced from reference TRBV18 and TRBJ1-6, is NAGVMQNPRHLVRRRGQEARLRCSPMKGHSHVYWYRQLPEEGLKFMVYLQKENIIDESGMPKERFSAEFPKEGPSILRIQQVVRGDSAAYFCASSFNLNNSPLHFGNGTRLTVT.

The sample holds one count of this clone. J is TRBJ2-1 and V is TRBV15, with 9 bases that match TRBD2. Germline lookup yields CDR1 LNHNV and CDR2 YYDKDF (reference sequence). Losses at the gene ends were 8 bases for V and 7 bases for J; bases not matched to a gene: 6. The CDR3 length is 13 residues. The CDR3 reads CATLAGGPNEQFF. For the CDR3, the DNA is TGTGCCACCCTTGCGGGGGGGCCGAATGAGCAGTTCTTC.

This sequence joins TRBV28 and TRBJ2-7; weak D call: TRBD1 (5 bases). Germline V gene lookup returns CDR1 MDHEN and CDR2 SYDVKM. The CDR3 contains 13 residues. Trimming stripped 2 bases from V and 4 bases from J, with 9 bases between. For the CDR3, the DNA is TGTGCCAGCAGTTTAATCAGGGAATACGAGCAGTACTTC. Amino acid sequence: CASSLIREYEQYF.

The chain employs TRBV5-1 and TRBJ1-4; D unresolved. Germline V gene sequence: CDR1 SGHRS, CDR2 YFSETQ. This CDR3 is built from 15 residues. V lost 4 bases and J 3 bases, leaving 13 bases between the germline ends. DNA for the CDR3: TGCGCCAGCAGCAACGAGGGTTCTTCTAATGAAAAACTGTTTTTT. Its protein is CASSNEGSSNEKLFF. The whole variable domain, remainder taken from reference TRBV5-1 and TRBJ1-4, is KAGVTQTPRYLIKTRGQQVTLSCSPISGHRSVSWYQQTPGQGLQFLFEYFSETQRNKGNFPGRFSGRQFSNSRSEMNVSTLELGDSALYLCASSNEGSSNEKLFFGSGTQLSVL.

The chain links TRBV5-1 to TRBJ1-2, with D perhaps matching TRBD1 (5 bases). The CDR3 extends over 14 amino acids. Looked up from germline, CDR1 is SGHRS and CDR2 is YFSETQ. The V end lost 0 bases, the J end lost 8 bases, and 14 bases lay between the germline ends. CDR3 protein: CASSLGQGPYGYTF. The DNA of the CDR3 is TGCGCCAGCAGCTTGGGCCAGGGTCCATACGGCTACACCTTC.

V and J are TRBV27 and TRBJ2-3; 8 nucleotides align to TRBD2. This CDR3 spans 15 amino acids. V lost 3 bases to trimming and J lost 5 bases; unmatched junction nucleotides: 7. Germline-derived CDR1 and CDR2 are MNHEY and SMNVEV (reference sequence). The CDR3: CASSLPGLVVDTQYF. The CDR3 region has the DNA TGTGCCAGCAGTTTGCCGGGACTAGTTGTAGATACGCAGTATTTT.

The rearrangement links TRBV13 to TRBJ1-5; D remains unclear. Between the trimmed V and J ends, which lost 1 base and 3 bases, there was a span of 13 bases. The germline CDR1 and CDR2 sequences are PRHDT and FYEKMQ (reference sequence). CDR3 size: 16 residues. In DNA, the CDR3 is TGTGCCAGCAGCTTAGTAAGGTTCCTACCCAATCAGCCCCAGCATTTT. Residues: CASSLVRFLPNQPQHF.

This clone was counted between two and nine times. The rearrangement joins TRBV10-3 to TRBJ2-3, with D perhaps assigned TRBD1 or TRBD2 (5 bases each). V was shortened by 4 bases and J by 4 bases, with 12 bases between the two germline ends. The CDR3 has 14 residues. Germline V gene lookup returns CDR1 ENHRY and CDR2 SYGVKD. CDR3 in DNA: TGTGCCATCAGTGCTCCGACGGGGCCAGATACGCAGTATTTT. Amino acids: CAISAPTGPDTQYF.

This chain uses TRBV5-1 with TRBJ2-3; 8 bases map to TRBD2. Unmatched junction bases numbered 7, after V lost 0 bases and J lost 4 bases. CDR1 and CDR2 from the germline V gene are SGHRS and YFSETQ. The CDR3 is made up of 16 amino acids. The CDR3 is CASSLVGTRFSDTQYF. CDR3 nucleotides: TGCGCCAGCAGCTTGGTAGGGACTAGATTTTCAGATACGCAGTATTTT. The full variable domain, completed using reference TRBV5-1 and TRBJ2-3, is KAGVTQTPRYLIKTRGQQVTLSCSPISGHRSVSWYQQTPGQGLQFLFEYFSETQRNKGNFPGRFSGRQFSNSRSEMNVSTLELGDSALYLCASSLVGTRFSDTQYFGPGTRLTVL.

This chain joins TRBV5-1 and TRBJ2-1; 10 bases are shared with TRBD2. Per the germline V gene, CDR1 is SGHRS and CDR2 is YFSETQ. The CDR3 spans 20 residues. V was clipped by 5 bases and J by 5 bases; unmatched bases: 22. CDR3 amino acids: CASRSGEQREGLGKNNEQFF. The DNA for the CDR3 is TGCGCCAGCAGATCCGGGGAGCAGCGGGAGGGCCTGGGGAAAAACAATGAGCAGTTCTTC. Complete variable domain (other parts from reference TRBV5-1 and TRBJ2-1): KAGVTQTPRYLIKTRGQQVTLSCSPISGHRSVSWYQQTPGQGLQFLFEYFSETQRNKGNFPGRFSGRQFSNSRSEMNVSTLELGDSALYLCASRSGEQREGLGKNNEQFFGPGTRLTVL.

There are a few counts of this clone. This chain links TRBV9 with TRBJ2-1; TRBD2 aligns across 12 bases. Per germline, CDR1 SGDLS and CDR2 YYNGEE. The CDR3 is 17 residues long. Trimming took 2 bases from V and 9 from J; bases not matched to a gene: 12. The CDR3 DNA follows: TGTGCCAGCAGCGTCGGGGGGCTAGCGGGAGGGAGGTTTGAGCAGTTCTTC. This translates into CASSVGGLAGGRFEQFF.

This clone was seen only a few times. V usage is TRBV28 and J usage is TRBJ1-1; TRBD1 is a possible D gene (5 bases). Germline values: CDR1 MDHEN, CDR2 SYDVKM. The CDR3 is 15 residues long. The V end lost 6 bases, the J end lost 5 bases, and 19 bases lay between the germline ends. The CDR3 nucleotides are TGTGCCAGCAGGCTCACCGGGACCTTAAGTACTGAAGCTTTCTTT. Protein: CASRLTGTLSTEAFF.

The chain employs TRBV19 and TRBJ2-5, with D possibly matching TRBD2 (5 bases). Germline CDR1 is LNHDA and CDR2 is SQIVND (reference sequence). CDR3 length: 13 residues. Trimming removed 5 bases at V and 4 bases at J, with 11 bases between. CDR3 DNA: TGTGCCAGTAGTTTGGCCCGGGGAGAGACCCAGTACTTC. Translated, it gives CASSLARGETQYF. Variable domain in full (rest from reference TRBV19 and TRBJ2-5): DGGITQSPKYLFRKEGQNVTLSCEQNLNHDAMYWYRQDPGQGLRLIYYSQIVNDFQKGDIAEGYSVSREKKESFPLTVTSAQKNPTAFYLCASSLARGETQYFGPGTRLLVL.

This clone came up once. The genes are TRBV7-2 and TRBJ2-7, with D possibly matching TRBD2 (7 bases). This CDR3 comprises 12 residues. Germline CDR1 reads SGHTA; CDR2 reads FQGNSA. V lost 5 bases and J 6 bases, leaving 11 bases between the germline ends. CDR3 in amino acids: CASSRGAGEQYV. In DNA, the CDR3 is TGTGCCAGCAGCCGGGGGGCGGGCGAGCAGTACGTC.

The rearrangement links TRBV6-5 to TRBJ1-2; D call uncertain. The V gene lost 4 bases and the J gene lost 10 bases, with 19 bases spanning the gap. This CDR3 is built from 14 residues. Germline V gene lookup returns CDR1 MNHEY and CDR2 SVGAGI. The CDR3 reads CASSFLIRGPNYTF. CDR3 bases: TGTGCCAGCAGTTTCCTGATCCGAGGGCCCAACTACACCTTC.

The chain couples TRBV19 to TRBJ2-3; TRBD2 matches 10 bases. Looked up from germline, CDR1 is LNHDA and CDR2 is SQIVND (reference sequence). There are 15 residues in the CDR3. Losses at the gene ends were 11 bases for V and 0 bases for J; bases not matched to a gene: 8. This CDR3 is CACGASGGSTDTQYF. The CDR3 nucleotides read TGTGCCTGCGGGGCTAGCGGGGGTAGCACAGATACGCAGTATTTT.

The CDR3 sequence: CARSLGQGTIGNTEAFF. The CDR3 DNA follows: TGTGCCAGAAGCTTGGGACAGGGGACTATCGGGAACACTGAAGCTTTCTTT. V is TRBV5-3 and J is TRBJ1-1; TRBD1 agrees at 8 bases. TRBV5-3 is recorded as an ORF, its role being uncertain. Germline trimming cut 0 bases from V and 1 base from J; bases unmatched to any gene: 8. The CDR3 loop spans 17 amino acids.

The V call is TRBV10-3, the J call TRBJ1-1, with a tentative D call TRBD1 (6 bases). This CDR3 is built from 17 residues. Germline CDR1 and CDR2: ENHRY and SYGVKD. The V end lost 0 bases, the J end lost 6 bases, and 20 bases lay between the germline ends. For the CDR3, the DNA is TGTGCCATCAGTGAGTCCACCGGACAGTGGCCTTCGCCTGAAGCTTTCTTT. Amino acids: CAISESTGQWPSPEAFF.

The chain carries TRBV7-2 and TRBJ2-3; 7 bases fit TRBD1. This CDR3 spans 15 amino acids. CDR1 and CDR2 (germline): SGHTA, FQGNSA. V lost 5 bases, J lost 0 bases, and 5 bases stayed unmatched. The CDR3 DNA follows: TGTGCCAGCAGCGTGGGGACAGTTAGCACAGATACGCAGTATTTT. It is translated as CASSVGTVSTDTQYF.

V is TRBV6-1 and J is TRBJ1-5, with TRBD1 matching 8 bases. CDR1 MNHNS and CDR2 SASEGT come from the germline V gene. V lost 3 bases to trimming and J lost 5 bases; unmatched junction nucleotides: 6. The CDR3 length is 15 residues. In DNA form, the CDR3 reads TGTGCCAGCAGTGAGACGACAGGGGTGGATCAGCCCCAGCATTTT. Translation: CASSETTGVDQPQHF.

CDR3 region: CASSSSGSGLLETQYF. As DNA, the CDR3 is TGTGCCAGCAGCAGTAGCGGGAGCGGGCTTCTAGAGACCCAGTACTTC. The gene calls are TRBV5-4 and TRBJ2-5, with 9 bases fitting TRBD2. This CDR3 has 16 amino acids. Germline V gives CDR1 SGHNT, CDR2 YYREEE (reference sequence). Trimming took 4 bases from V and 4 from J; bases not matched to a gene: 11.

The chain employs TRBV5-8 and TRBJ2-3; D remains ambiguous. The CDR3 contains 11 residues. CDR1 and CDR2 from the germline V gene are SGHTS and YDEGEE. Deletions cut 7 bases from V and 3 bases from J, with 6 bases between. The CDR3 sequence: CASPPTDTQYF. In DNA form, the CDR3 reads TGTGCCAGCCCTCCAACAGATACGCAGTATTTT.

The gene calls are TRBV5-4 and TRBJ2-3; TRBD2 agrees at 9 bases. Looked up from germline, CDR1 is SGHNT and CDR2 is YYREEE (reference sequence). The CDR3 extends over 14 amino acids. The junction had 3 bases not matched to a gene; V was cut back by 2 bases and J by 5 bases. CDR3 DNA: TGTGCCAGCAGCTTATGGACTAGCGAAGATACGCAGTATTTT. It specifies CASSLWTSEDTQYF.

V is TRBV10-3 and J is TRBJ2-7, with unresolved D. V was clipped by 4 bases and J by 6 bases, with 10 bases between them. CDR1 ENHRY and CDR2 SYGVKD come from the germline V gene. The CDR3 runs 12 residues. This CDR3 reads CAISGHPGEQYF. The CDR3, as DNA: TGTGCCATCAGTGGGCATCCGGGCGAGCAGTACTTC.